Described below is a single TCR beta chain sequence and its context. This sample was included in a study of control samples from healthy donors and cancer patients. V was cut by 1 base and J by 0 bases, with 12 bases left in between. In germline, CDR1 is MGHRA, CDR2 YSYEKL. This CDR3 contains 16 residues. Repertoires were generated with immunoSEQ multiplex PCR, while TCRdb's copy carries only in-frame clones and drops some. The sample carries about 130,000 clones, 87% recorded once. The specimen was blood. The TCR comes from a man between 18 and 29 years old in good health. The genes are TRBV4-1 and TRBJ1-2; D not certain. CDR3: CASSQGLGEPNYGYTF. The CDR3 region has the DNA TGCGCCAGCAGCCAAGGGCTGGGAGAGCCTAACTATGGCTACACCTTC.